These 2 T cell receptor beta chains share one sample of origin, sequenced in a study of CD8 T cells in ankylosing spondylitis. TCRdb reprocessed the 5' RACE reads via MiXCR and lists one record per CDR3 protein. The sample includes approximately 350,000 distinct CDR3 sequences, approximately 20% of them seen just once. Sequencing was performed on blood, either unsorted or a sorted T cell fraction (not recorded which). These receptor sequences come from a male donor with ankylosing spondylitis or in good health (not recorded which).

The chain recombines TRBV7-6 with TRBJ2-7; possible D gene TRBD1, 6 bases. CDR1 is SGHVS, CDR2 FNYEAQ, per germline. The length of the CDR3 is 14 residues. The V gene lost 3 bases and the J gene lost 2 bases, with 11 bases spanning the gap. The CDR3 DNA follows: TGTGCCAGCAGCTTGAACAGGGAGACCTACGAGCAGTACTTC. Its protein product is CASSLNRETYEQYF. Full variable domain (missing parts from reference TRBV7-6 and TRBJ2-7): GAGVSQSPRYKVTKRGQDVALRCDPISGHVSLYWYRQALGQGPEFLTYFNYEAQQDKSGLPNDRFSAERPEGSISTLTIQRTEQRDSAMYRCASSLNRETYEQYFGPGTRLTVT.

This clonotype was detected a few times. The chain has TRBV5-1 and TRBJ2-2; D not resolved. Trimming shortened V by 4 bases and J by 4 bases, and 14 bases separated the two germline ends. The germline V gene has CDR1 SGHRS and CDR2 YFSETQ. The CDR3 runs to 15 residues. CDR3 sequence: CASSLPAMGTGELFF. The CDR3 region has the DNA TGCGCCAGCAGCCTACCAGCAATGGGCACCGGGGAGCTGTTTTTT. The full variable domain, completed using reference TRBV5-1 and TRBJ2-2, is KAGVTQTPRYLIKTRGQQVTLSCSPISGHRSVSWYQQTPGQGLQFLFEYFSETQRNKGNFPGRFSGRQFSNSRSEMNVSTLELGDSALYLCASSLPAMGTGELFFGEGSRLTVL.